Each of the 20 T cell receptor beta chains below was sequenced from the same sample in a study of T cell repertoires in cytomegalovirus infection. One entry per CDR3 protein, called by TCRdb with MiXCR from the reads. The data contain some 220,000 distinct CDR3 sequences, 9% to 15% of them singletons. The sequencing input was PBMCs. These receptors were collected from a human donor in good health (CMV status not recorded). Some clones in this sample may be carry-over from other donors' samples.

This chain links TRBV9 with TRBJ2-7, with TRBD2 matching over 13 bases. The V gene end was trimmed by 2 bases and the J gene end by 6 bases; junction bases not matched to a gene: 8. Per the germline V gene, CDR1 is SGDLS and CDR2 is YYNGEE. The CDR3 covers 16 residues. The DNA for the CDR3 is TGTGCCAGCAGCGTGACTAGCGGGAGGCCCCCGGGCGAGCAGTACTTC. Translated: CASSVTSGRPPGEQYF. The full variable domain, in which reference TRBV9 and TRBJ2-7 provide the parts outside the CDR3, is DSGVTQTPKHLITATGQRVTLRCSPRSGDLSVYWYQQSLDQGLQFLIQYYNGEERAKGNILERFSAQQFPDLHSELNLSSLELGDSALYFCASSVTSGRPPGEQYFGPGTRLTVT.

This clonotype was observed a handful of times. The CDR3 spells CASLTSGGDYGYTF. The CDR3 DNA reads as TGTGCCAGTCTGACCTCAGGGGGAGACTATGGCTACACCTTC. The chain joins TRBV2 to TRBJ1-2; 7 positions agree with TRBD1. This CDR3 region has 14 residues. The ends lost 9 bases at V and 3 bases at J; junction bases unmatched: 10. CDR1 is SNHLY, CDR2 FYNNEI, per germline.

The chain couples TRBV5-1 to TRBJ2-3; 10 positions agree with TRBD1. Germline CDR1 is SGHRS and CDR2 is YFSETQ. The junction had 5 bases not matched to a gene; V was cut back by 3 bases and J by 4 bases. The CDR3 consists of 15 residues. CDR3 amino acids: CASSSGTGEADTQYF. Here the CDR3 DNA reads TGCGCCAGCAGCTCTGGGACAGGGGAGGCAGATACGCAGTATTTT. Based on the CDR3 plus reference TRBV5-1 and TRBJ2-3, the full variable domain is KAGVTQTPRYLIKTRGQQVTLSCSPISGHRSVSWYQQTPGQGLQFLFEYFSETQRNKGNFPGRFSGRQFSNSRSEMNVSTLELGDSALYLCASSSGTGEADTQYFGPGTRLTVL.

This clonotype occurred many times. This chain connects TRBV7-2 to TRBJ2-7; D might be TRBD2 (5 bases). With 4 bases removed from V and 4 bases from J, the gap between germline ends came to 11 bases. CDR1 and CDR2 from the germline V gene are SGHTA and FQGNSA. The CDR3 has 13 amino acids. The CDR3 nucleotides read TGTGCCAGCAGCTCGAGGGTCGGTTACGAGCAGTACTTC. Translated: CASSSRVGYEQYF.

The J gene is TRBJ2-7, the V gene TRBV20-1; 12 bases map to TRBD2. Germline V gene lookup returns CDR1 DFQATT and CDR2 SNEGSKA (reference sequence). The V and J ends lost 1 base and 4 bases, in that order; junction bases with no gene match: 5. This CDR3 is 15 amino acids long. CDR3 DNA: TGCAGTGCTAGAGCGGGGCTAGCGGGAGGGTACGAGCAGTACTTC. Residues: CSARAGLAGGYEQYF.

This clonotype was seen more than once but under ten times. The V and J genes are TRBV6-2 or TRBV6-3 and TRBJ1-6; D is undetermined. Trimming removed 4 bases at V and 7 bases at J, with 11 bases between. Germline V CDR1 and CDR2: MNHEY, SVGEGT. The CDR3 sequence is 14 residues long. CDR3 in amino acids: CASSSDRWNSPLHF. The DNA for the CDR3 is TGTGCCAGCAGTTCGGACCGGTGGAATTCACCCCTCCACTTT.

Many counts were recorded for this clonotype. V is TRBV20-1 and J is TRBJ2-3; weak D call: TRBD2 (5 bases). V dropped 7 bases and J dropped 0 bases, with 17 bases sitting between them. Germline CDR1 is DFQATT and CDR2 is SNEGSKA (reference sequence). This CDR3 is 15 amino acids long. CDR3 bases: TGCAGTGGGGCCGACCCGGGGTTTAGCACAGATACGCAGTATTTT. Residues: CSGADPGFSTDTQYF.

The chain carries TRBV7-9 and TRBJ2-7, with D perhaps TRBD2 (6 bases). The CDR3 runs 15 residues. Looked up from germline, CDR1 is SEHNR and CDR2 is FQNEAQ (reference sequence). V lost 3 bases and J 0 bases, leaving 12 bases between the germline ends. The CDR3, as DNA: TGTGCCAGCAGCTTCTCTAGCGTCTACTCCTACGAGCAGTACTTC. Translation: CASSFSSVYSYEQYF.

This clonotype occurred many times. The chain has TRBV6-6 and TRBJ1-6; D gene unclear. CDR3 size: 16 residues. CDR1 is MNHNY and CDR2 is SVGAGI in the germline V gene (reference sequence). V was shortened by 2 bases and J by 7 bases, with 15 bases between the two germline ends. CDR3 sequence (DNA): TGTGCCAGCAGTTACCCCGACATATCTGGGAATTCACCCCTCCACTTT. Translation: CASSYPDISGNSPLHF.

This clonotype was counted many times. V usage is TRBV14 and J usage is TRBJ2-2, with a possible D match to TRBD2 (6 bases). Trimming removed 0 bases from V and 13 bases from J, with 12 bases in between. The CDR3 runs to 13 residues. CDR1 is SGHDN, CDR2 FVKESK, per germline. This chain's CDR3 is CASSQDSGVVLFF. In nucleotides, the CDR3 is TGTGCCAGCAGCCAAGATTCGGGGGTGGTGCTGTTTTTT. Filled out from reference TRBV14 and TRBJ2-2, the complete variable domain reads EAGVTQFPSHSVIEKGQTVTLRCDPISGHDNLYWYRRVMGKEIKFLLHFVKESKQDESGMPNNRFLAERTGGTYSTLKVQPAELEDSGVYFCASSQDSGVVLFFGEGSRLTVL.

This clonotype was counted many times. This chain joins TRBV2 and TRBJ2-3; tentatively, D is TRBD2 (7 bases). This CDR3 contains 15 residues. V was trimmed by 3 bases and J by 2 bases, leaving 12 bases between them. Looked up from germline, CDR1 is SNHLY and CDR2 is FYNNEI. In nucleotides, the CDR3 is TGTGCCAGCAGTGATCGGGGGGCCCCCACAGATACGCAGTATTTT. It codes for CASSDRGAPTDTQYF.

The table lists this clonotype with many counts. The chain employs TRBV6-2 or TRBV6-3 and TRBJ2-6, with 7 bases that match TRBD1. Germline lookup yields CDR1 MNHEY and CDR2 SVGEGT. CDR3 length equals 17 residues. With V trimmed by 11 bases and J by 0 bases, 13 bases remained unmatched. In DNA form, the CDR3 reads TGTGCCGGCGCACGGGGACAGACATACTCTGGGGCCAACGTCCTGACTTTC. Residues: CAGARGQTYSGANVLTF.

This clonotype was seen repeatedly, ten times or more. The chain uses TRBV7-2 and TRBJ2-7; TRBD1 might be the D (5 bases). The germline V gene encodes CDR1 SGHTA and CDR2 FQGNSA. V lost 2 bases to trimming and J lost 4 bases, with 9 bases between them. This CDR3 is built from 13 residues. As DNA, the CDR3 is TGTGCCAGCAGCTTAACAGGTGGATACGAGCAGTACTTC. It translates to CASSLTGGYEQYF.

The J gene is TRBJ2-7, the V gene TRBV20-1; perhaps TRBD2 as D (5 bases). Germline V gives CDR1 DFQATT, CDR2 SNEGSKA (reference sequence). The CDR3 loop spans 12 amino acids. Between the trimmed V and J ends, which lost 6 bases and 4 bases, there was a span of 13 bases. This CDR3 reads CSARLAQYEQYF. For the CDR3, the DNA is TGCAGTGCCCGATTAGCGCAGTACGAGCAGTACTTC.

In this sample, this clonotype turned up many times. The V gene is TRBV7-2, the J gene TRBJ1-2; perhaps TRBD1 as D (5 bases). The CDR3 extends over 13 amino acids. From germline, CDR1 is SGHTA and CDR2 FQGNSA. V was cut by 0 bases and J by 10 bases, with 12 bases left in between. This CDR3 is CASSLATASDYTF. In DNA form, the CDR3 reads TGTGCCAGCAGCTTAGCGACAGCCTCCGACTACACCTTC.

There are many counts of this clonotype. This chain connects TRBV7-8 to TRBJ2-1; tentative D call: TRBD2 (5 bases). Germline assignment: CDR1 SGHVS and CDR2 FQNEAQ. CDR3 length: 14 amino acids. V was cut by 1 base and J by 6 bases, with 10 bases left in between. DNA of the CDR3: TGTGCCAGCAGCTTAGGAAGGAGCGGCAATGAGCAGTTCTTC. It is translated as CASSLGRSGNEQFF. Based on the CDR3 plus reference TRBV7-8 and TRBJ2-1, the full variable domain is GAGVSQSPRYKVAKRGQDVALRCDPISGHVSLFWYQQALGQGPEFLTYFQNEAQLDKSGLPSDRFFAERPEGSVSTLKIQRTQQEDSAVYLCASSLGRSGNEQFFGPGTRLTVL.

A few counts support this clonotype. V and J are TRBV20-1 and TRBJ2-1; tentative D call: TRBD1 (6 bases). This CDR3 comprises 16 residues. Per the germline V gene, CDR1 is DFQATT and CDR2 is SNEGSKA (reference sequence). V was trimmed by 0 bases and J by 0 bases, leaving 12 bases between them. The CDR3 loop reads CSARDPGTSSYNEQFF. CDR3 coding DNA: TGCAGTGCTAGAGATCCGGGGACAAGCTCCTACAATGAGCAGTTCTTC.

The V gene is TRBV28, the J gene TRBJ2-3; either TRBD1 or TRBD2 may supply D (5 bases each). The CDR3 is 16 residues long. CDR1 MDHEN and CDR2 SYDVKM come from the germline V gene. V lost 5 bases, J lost 2 bases, and 17 bases lay in between. CDR3 coding DNA: TGTGCCAGCAGTGCAGAAATTGAGGGGTACACAGATACGCAGTATTTT. Its translation: CASSAEIEGYTDTQYF.

A few counts support this clonotype. The V call is TRBV24-1, the J call TRBJ2-7, with 7 nucleotides matching TRBD1. With 10 bases clipped from V and 1 base from J, the junction kept 6 bases outside the gene matches. The CDR3 is 13 amino acids. Germline values: CDR1 KGHDR, CDR2 SFDVKD. In DNA, the CDR3 is TGTGCCACAGGGACAGTCACATCCTACGAGCAGTACTTC. It translates to CATGTVTSYEQYF.

This clonotype was counted many times. This sequence joins TRBV19 and TRBJ2-7, with a tentative D call TRBD2 (6 bases). Trimming shortened V by 7 bases and J by 0 bases, and 13 bases separated the two germline ends. The CDR3 totals 14 residues. The germline gives CDR1 LNHDA, CDR2 SQIVND (reference sequence). CDR3 bases: TGTGCCAGTACCCCCGGGGGAAGCTCCTACGAGCAGTACTTC. This codes for CASTPGGSSYEQYF.